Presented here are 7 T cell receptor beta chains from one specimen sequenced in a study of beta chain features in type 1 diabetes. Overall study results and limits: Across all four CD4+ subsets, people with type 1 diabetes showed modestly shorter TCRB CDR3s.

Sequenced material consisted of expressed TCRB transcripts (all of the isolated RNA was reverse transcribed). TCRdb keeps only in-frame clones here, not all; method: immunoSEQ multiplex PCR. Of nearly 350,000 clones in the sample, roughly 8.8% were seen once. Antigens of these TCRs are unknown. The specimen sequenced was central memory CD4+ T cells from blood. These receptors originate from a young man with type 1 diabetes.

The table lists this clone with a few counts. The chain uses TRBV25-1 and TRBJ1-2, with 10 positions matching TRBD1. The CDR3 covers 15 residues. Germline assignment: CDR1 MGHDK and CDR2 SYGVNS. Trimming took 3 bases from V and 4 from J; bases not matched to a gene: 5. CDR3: CASSEGTGVSYGYTF. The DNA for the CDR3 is TGTGCCAGCAGTGAGGGGACAGGGGTGAGCTATGGCTACACCTTC.

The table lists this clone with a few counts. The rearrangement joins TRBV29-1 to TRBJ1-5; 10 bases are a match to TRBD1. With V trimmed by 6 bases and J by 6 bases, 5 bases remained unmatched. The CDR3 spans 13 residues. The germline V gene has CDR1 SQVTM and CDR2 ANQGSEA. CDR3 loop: CSVTGQGGQPQHF. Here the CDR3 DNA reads TGCAGCGTCACAGGACAGGGGGGTCAGCCCCAGCATTTT.

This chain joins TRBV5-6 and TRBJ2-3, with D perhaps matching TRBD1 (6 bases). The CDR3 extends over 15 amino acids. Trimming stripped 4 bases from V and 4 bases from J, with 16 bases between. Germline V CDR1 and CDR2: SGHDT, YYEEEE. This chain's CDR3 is CASSQTSGVSDTQYF. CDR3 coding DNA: TGTGCCAGCAGCCAAACCTCAGGGGTATCAGATACGCAGTATTTT.

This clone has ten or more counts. The CDR3 is CASSFSGRGTDTQYF. CDR3 DNA sequence: TGTGCCAGCAGCTTTTCTGGGAGGGGCACAGATACGCAGTATTTT. This sequence joins TRBV11-2 and TRBJ2-3, with 7 bases fitting TRBD2. The CDR3 is 15 residues long. CDR1 is SGHAT, CDR2 FQNNGV, per germline. The ends lost 3 bases at V and 1 base at J; junction bases unmatched: 4.

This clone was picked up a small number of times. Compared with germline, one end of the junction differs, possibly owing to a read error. The CDR3 DNA sequence: TGTGCTAGCAGCTTGGACTCAAGCTCAGAGACCCAGTACTTC. This translates into CASSLDSSSETQYF. This chain connects TRBV7-6 to TRBJ2-5; TRBD2 is a possible D gene (5 bases). Germline values: CDR1 SGHVS, CDR2 FNYEAQ. This CDR3 has 14 amino acids.

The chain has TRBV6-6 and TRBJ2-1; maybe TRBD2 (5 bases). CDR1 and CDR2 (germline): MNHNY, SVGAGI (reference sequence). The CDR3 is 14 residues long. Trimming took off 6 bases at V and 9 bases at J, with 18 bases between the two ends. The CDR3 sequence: CASSPDGPRGEQFF. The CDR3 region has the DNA TGTGCCAGCAGCCCCGACGGACCACGGGGTGAGCAGTTCTTC.

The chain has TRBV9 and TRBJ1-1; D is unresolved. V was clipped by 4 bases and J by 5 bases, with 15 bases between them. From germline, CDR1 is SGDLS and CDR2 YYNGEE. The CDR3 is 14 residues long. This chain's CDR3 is CASSPSPVITEAFF. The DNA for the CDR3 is TGTGCCAGCAGCCCTTCGCCCGTAATTACTGAAGCTTTCTTT. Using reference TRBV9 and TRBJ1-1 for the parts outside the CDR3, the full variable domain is DSGVTQTPKHLITATGQRVTLRCSPRSGDLSVYWYQQSLDQGLQFLIQYYNGEERAKGNILERFSAQQFPDLHSELNLSSLELGDSALYFCASSPSPVITEAFFGQGTRLTVV.